The sequence of this T cell receptor (beta chain) was determined in a study of identifying expanded T cells in peripheral blood. Germline V gene data show CDR1 as LNHNV and CDR2 as YYDKDF (reference sequence). The CDR3 loop spans 17 amino acids. V gave up 3 bases and J gave up 4 bases; unmatched junction bases: 7. Regarding the study as a whole: About 1.2 clones differed between technical replicates, versus approximately 16 and 20 over time. Variance in clone template counts between approximately 2-week samples significantly increased with total template count across all healthy donors.

Assay used: immunoSEQ multiplex PCR; TCRdb lists only in-frame clones, some missing. The table has about 83,000 clones, around 89% seen once. Healthy donors had no documented immune events, such as infections, while sampled. With regard to this clone: Its specificity is unknown.

The sequence was collected from a person aged 18 to 70 in good health. V and J are TRBV15 and TRBJ2-1; 12 nucleotides line up with TRBD2. What was sequenced was blood. DNA for the CDR3: TGTGCCACCAGCAGGCTAGCGGGGGGGCCAAGTTACAATGAGCAGTTCTTC. This translates into CATSRLAGGPSYNEQFF.